The 5 T cell receptor beta chains below all came from one sample that was sequenced in a study of blood T cell repertoires in COVID-19. Clones were read by immunoSEQ multiplex PCR, and TCRdb kept only the in-frame ones, dropping some. The table shows 150,000 to 200,000 clones, with more than 85% occurring only once. Material for sequencing was peripheral blood. The receptors were sampled from a middle-aged man with active or convalescent COVID-19.

The rearrangement joins TRBV15 to TRBJ1-2, with 7 positions matching TRBD1. V gave up 3 bases and J gave up 4 bases; unmatched junction bases: 2. The CDR3 spans 13 residues. CDR1 LNHNV and CDR2 YYDKDF come from the germline V gene (reference sequence). Here the CDR3 DNA reads TGTGCCACCAGCAGGGACAGGTCCTATGGCTACACCTTC. Translation gives CATSRDRSYGYTF.

The chain recombines TRBV5-6 with TRBJ1-1, with D perhaps matching TRBD1 (5 bases). There are 16 residues in the CDR3. From germline, CDR1 is SGHDT and CDR2 YYEEEE. Between the trimmed V and J ends, which lost 0 bases and 7 bases, there was a span of 19 bases. As DNA, the CDR3 is TGTGCCAGCAGCTTGGCCTACACAGGCGCGTTGGGTGAAGCTTTCTTT. This sequence encodes CASSLAYTGALGEAFF.

The chain couples TRBV15 to TRBJ2-7; 10 nucleotides match TRBD2. The CDR3 length is 13 residues. Unmatched junction bases numbered 2, after V lost 4 bases and J lost 5 bases. Per the germline V gene, CDR1 is LNHNV and CDR2 is YYDKDF (reference sequence). CDR3 sequence reads: CATSKRGGNEQYF. In DNA, the CDR3 is TGTGCCACCAGCAAGCGGGGGGGCAACGAGCAGTACTTC.

The chain couples TRBV4-3 to TRBJ2-7; 7 bases are a match to TRBD1. The CDR3 is 14 residues long. With 4 bases clipped from V and 5 bases from J, the junction kept 8 bases outside the gene matches. Germline V gives CDR1 LGHNA, CDR2 YSLEER. CDR3 nucleotides: TGCGCCAGCAGCCCCACAGGGGTAGCAAACGAGCAGTACTTC. Encoded protein: CASSPTGVANEQYF.

The genes are TRBV4-2 and TRBJ2-7, with a tentative D call TRBD2 (5 bases). The germline CDR1 and CDR2 sequences are LGHNA and YNFKEQ. V lost 0 bases and J 7 bases, leaving 13 bases between the germline ends. The length of the CDR3 is 14 residues. The CDR3 spells CASSQDQIRLEQYF. DNA of the CDR3: TGTGCCAGCAGCCAAGATCAGATAAGACTAGAGCAGTACTTC.